A single sample gave rise to the 20 T cell receptor beta chains below, sequenced in a study of shared clonotypes between healthy human individuals. Generated by immunoSEQ multiplex PCR, the TCRdb table keeps only in-frame clones and is missing some. This table holds approximately 500,000 clones, less than 96% found once. Specimen: naive CD4+ T cells sorted from blood. Subset reported: CD45RA+ positively selected. These receptors came from a woman aged 25-40 years in good health.

The V gene is TRBV10-3, the J gene TRBJ2-3, with 12 bases that match TRBD2. The CDR3 spans 15 residues. Germline lookup yields CDR1 ENHRY and CDR2 SYGVKD. J lost 4 bases, V lost 5 bases, and 4 bases had no gene match. The CDR3 spells CAISKTSGSPDTQYF. The CDR3 DNA follows: TGTGCCATCAGTAAGACTAGCGGGAGCCCAGATACGCAGTATTTT.

The chain joins TRBV30 to TRBJ2-5; D is undetermined. The germline V gene encodes CDR1 GTSNPN and CDR2 SVGIG (reference sequence). V was pared by 5 bases and J by 1 base, with 11 bases between. The length of the CDR3 is 13 residues. The CDR3 DNA reads TGTGCCTGGGTAACTTTGACCCAAGAGACCCAGTACTTC. This encodes CAWVTLTQETQYF.

This clone was observed a single time. The chain joins TRBV29-1 to TRBJ2-7, with 13 bases lining up with TRBD2. In germline, CDR1 is SQVTM, CDR2 ANQGSEA. The CDR3 loop spans 13 amino acids. J was trimmed by 7 bases and V by 5 bases; bases with no gene match: 5. The CDR3 bases are TGCAGCGTTCGTGGACTAGCGGGAGTTGAGCAGTACTTC. It yields the protein CSVRGLAGVEQYF.

V gene TRBV25-1 combines with J gene TRBJ2-5; D perhaps matches TRBD1 (6 bases). This CDR3 comprises 14 residues. The V and J ends lost 4 bases and 2 bases respectively, with 11 bases between them. Germline CDR1 is MGHDK and CDR2 is SYGVNS. This CDR3 is CASSVPGQQETQYF. The CDR3 DNA reads as TGTGCCAGCAGTGTACCGGGACAACAAGAGACCCAGTACTTC.

V usage is TRBV11-2 and J usage is TRBJ1-1; TRBD1 is a possible D gene (6 bases). Germline lookup yields CDR1 SGHAT and CDR2 FQNNGV. The CDR3 spans 15 residues. V lost 6 bases to trimming and J lost 0 bases, with 14 bases between them. The CDR3 DNA sequence: TGTGCCAGCAGAGGCCTACAGGGAATGAACACTGAAGCTTTCTTT. This encodes CASRGLQGMNTEAFF.

V usage is TRBV6-1 and J usage is TRBJ2-6; D is ambiguous. The CDR3 loop spans 17 amino acids. Trimming removed 3 bases from V and 0 bases from J, with 12 bases in between. CDR1 and CDR2 (germline): MNHNS, SASEGT. In DNA form, the CDR3 reads TGTGCCAGCAGTGATTCGGGTGCCGCCTCTGGGGCCAACGTCCTGACTTTC. Encoded protein: CASSDSGAASGANVLTF.

The chain joins TRBV4-1 to TRBJ2-4, with TRBD2 as a possible D gene (6 bases). Per the germline V gene, CDR1 is MGHRA and CDR2 is YSYEKL. The CDR3 runs 16 residues. Trimming removed 0 bases at V and 7 bases at J, with 16 bases between. For the CDR3, the DNA is TGCGCCAGCAGCCAAGAACTCAGGACTAATCGGAACATTCAGTACTTC. This gives the protein CASSQELRTNRNIQYF.

This chain connects TRBV7-2 to TRBJ1-5, with a tentative D call TRBD1 (5 bases). V dropped 1 base and J dropped 2 bases, with 12 bases sitting between them. The CDR3 runs 16 residues. CDR1 and CDR2 (germline): SGHTA, FQGNSA. In DNA, the CDR3 is TGTGCCAGCAGCTTAGGGTGGGGGGTTGGCAATCAGCCCCAGCATTTT. Amino acids: CASSLGWGVGNQPQHF. The whole variable domain, filled in from reference TRBV7-2 and TRBJ1-5, reads GAGVSQSPSNKVTEKGKDVELRCDPISGHTALYWYRQSLGQGLEFLIYFQGNSAPDKSGLPSDRFSAERTGGSVSTLTIQRTQQEDSAVYLCASSLGWGVGNQPQHFGDGTRLSIL.

The rearrangement uses TRBV28 and TRBJ2-5; 7 nucleotides match TRBD1. The DNA end favors TRBJ2-7, so the J call may be wrong. CDR1 is MDHEN, CDR2 SYDVKM, per germline. The CDR3 length is 14 residues. The DNA for the CDR3 is TGTGCCAGCACCTGGGACAGCCAGTCCTACGAGCAGTACTTC. Translated, it gives CASTWDSQSYEQYF.

The rearrangement joins TRBV5-1 to TRBJ2-5; D might be TRBD2 (7 bases). Germline CDR1 is SGHRS and CDR2 is YFSETQ. The CDR3 covers 17 residues. Trimming removed 4 bases at V and 5 bases at J, with 24 bases between. The CDR3: CASSALLGGGLEETQYF. CDR3 DNA sequence: TGCGCCAGCAGCGCCCTTTTGGGAGGGGGACTTGAGGAGACCCAGTACTTC.

The count of this clone is one. This chain joins TRBV18 and TRBJ2-7; perhaps TRBD2 as D (5 bases). CDR3 length: 13 residues. Trimming cost V 1 base and J 6 bases, with 10 bases left between them. The germline V gene encodes CDR1 KGHSH and CDR2 LQKENI. The CDR3, as DNA: TGTGCCAGCTCACCACTAGAGGGTGTCGAGCAGTACTTC. Translating it yields CASSPLEGVEQYF.

The genes are TRBV5-1 and TRBJ2-2, with 8 bases matching TRBD1. After removal of 5 bases from V and 3 bases from J, the junction contained 9 bases not matched to a gene. Looked up from germline, CDR1 is SGHRS and CDR2 is YFSETQ. The CDR3 has 16 residues. This chain's CDR3 is CASRPGQGVYTGELFF. DNA for the CDR3: TGCGCCAGCAGGCCAGGACAGGGAGTTTACACCGGGGAGCTGTTTTTT.

This chain links TRBV6-4 with TRBJ1-5; no clear D gene. There are 13 residues in the CDR3. V gave up 4 bases and J gave up 4 bases, with 8 bases separating them. CDR1 is MRHNA and CDR2 is SNTAGT in the germline V gene. The chain's CDR3 is CASSVRVNQPQHF. The CDR3 nucleotides read TGTGCCAGCAGTGTTCGGGTGAATCAGCCCCAGCATTTT.

The chain couples TRBV27 to TRBJ2-7; no clear D. This CDR3 region has 11 residues. Trimming cost V 6 bases and J 2 bases, with 5 bases left between them. Germline CDR1 MNHEY, CDR2 SMNVEV (reference sequence). The CDR3 sequence: CASSAPYEQYF. DNA of the CDR3: TGTGCCAGCAGCGCTCCCTACGAGCAGTACTTC.

This chain links TRBV6-1 with TRBJ2-5; the match to TRBD1 covers 8 bases. The CDR3 length is 13 residues. CDR1 is MNHNS and CDR2 is SASEGT in the germline V gene. Germline trimming cut 8 bases from V and 7 bases from J; bases unmatched to any gene: 9. The CDR3 loop is CASGQGNLGTQYF. The CDR3 region has the DNA TGTGCCAGCGGACAGGGTAATTTGGGGACCCAGTACTTC.

V gene TRBV13 combines with J gene TRBJ1-6; 8 bases line up with TRBD1. The V segment lost 3 bases and the J segment 9 bases; nucleotides outside the gene matches: 7. Germline V gives CDR1 PRHDT, CDR2 FYEKMQ (reference sequence). The CDR3 is made up of 15 amino acids. Here the CDR3 DNA reads TGTGCCAGCAGCTTCATGACAGGGGCGGTTTCACCCCTCCACTTT. Translating it yields CASSFMTGAVSPLHF.

This rearrangement joins TRBV5-1 to TRBJ2-2, with 8 bases fitting TRBD2. Looked up from germline, CDR1 is SGHRS and CDR2 is YFSETQ. The CDR3 has 14 residues. J was trimmed by 6 bases and V by 0 bases; bases with no gene match: 1. CDR3: CASSLVAGPGELFF. For the CDR3, the DNA is TGCGCCAGCAGCTTGGTAGCGGGACCCGGGGAGCTGTTTTTT.

The CDR3 is CASSRLAEGYNEQFF. The CDR3 DNA follows: TGCGCCAGCTCTAGACTAGCGGAGGGATACAATGAGCAGTTCTTC. The chain is built from TRBV5-1 and TRBJ2-1; 9 bases map to TRBD2. The J segment lost 4 bases and the V segment lost 7 bases, leaving 9 bases of the junction unmatched. This CDR3 has 15 amino acids. The germline V gene has CDR1 SGHRS and CDR2 YFSETQ. Drawing the rest from reference TRBV5-1 and TRBJ2-1, the complete variable domain is KAGVTQTPRYLIKTRGQQVTLSCSPISGHRSVSWYQQTPGQGLQFLFEYFSETQRNKGNFPGRFSGRQFSNSRSEMNVSTLELGDSALYLCASSRLAEGYNEQFFGPGTRLTVL.

V gene TRBV6-1 combines with J gene TRBJ1-2; D gene uncertain. Per germline, CDR1 MNHNS and CDR2 SASEGT. The CDR3 is made up of 14 amino acids. V dropped 2 bases and J dropped 1 base, with 8 bases sitting between them. The DNA for the CDR3 is TGTGCCAGCAGTGAACAGGCCGTTAACTATGGCTACACCTTC. It encodes CASSEQAVNYGYTF.

The V and J genes are TRBV28 and TRBJ2-1; possibly TRBD2 for D (6 bases). The CDR3 loop spans 15 amino acids. Germline CDR1 and CDR2: MDHEN and SYDVKM. Trimming shortened V by 6 bases and J by 4 bases, and 16 bases separated the two germline ends. CDR3 nucleotides: TGTGCCAGCAGCCGGAGCGGGTTTCGGTACAATGAGCAGTTCTTC. Encoded protein: CASSRSGFRYNEQFF.